The T cell receptor beta chain under discussion was sequenced for a study of CD8 T cells in Susac syndrome. After extraction with the RNeasy kit, 0.5 to 1 ug of the RNA was reverse transcribed using random hexamers. An immunoSEQ multiplex PCR amplified TCR beta CDR3 over 54 Vbeta and 13 Jbeta. TCRdb processed the immunoSEQ multiplex PCR reads anew with MiXCR; each CDR3 protein has one entry. The sample contains roughly 200,000 distinct CDR3 sequences, 90% to 97% of which appear only once. CDR1 and CDR2 from the germline V gene are SQVTM and ANQGSEA. The CDR3 contains 11 residues. The V end lost 3 bases, the J end lost 0 bases, and 3 bases lay between the germline ends. CD8+ and CD4+ T cells taken from blood had their TCR beta sequenced. The multiple sclerosis controls, all treatment-naive patients, had relapsing-remitting disease that was stable or active. Both CD4+ and CD8+ T cells were negatively isolated, and TEMRA cells underwent FACS enrichment.

The receptor was derived from a human donor with multiple sclerosis. Sequencing was done on a sample of CD4+ T cells from PBMCs. The chain is built from TRBV29-1 and TRBJ2-7; no firm D call. CDR3 nucleotide sequence: TGCAGCGTTGATGTCTCCTACGAGCAGTACTTC. It encodes CSVDVSYEQYF.